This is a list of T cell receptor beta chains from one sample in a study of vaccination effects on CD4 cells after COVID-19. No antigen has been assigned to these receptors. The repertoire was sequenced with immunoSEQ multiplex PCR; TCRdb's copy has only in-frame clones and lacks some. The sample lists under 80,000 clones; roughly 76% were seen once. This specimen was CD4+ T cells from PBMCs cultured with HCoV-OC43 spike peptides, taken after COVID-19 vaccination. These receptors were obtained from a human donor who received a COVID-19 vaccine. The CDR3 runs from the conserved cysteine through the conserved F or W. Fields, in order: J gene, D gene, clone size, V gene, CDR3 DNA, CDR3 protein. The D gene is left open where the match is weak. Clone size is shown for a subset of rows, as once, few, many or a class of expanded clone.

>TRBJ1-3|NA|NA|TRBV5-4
TGTGCCAGCAGCTTGGGGTCCGGGGTAGGAAACACCATATATTTT
CASSLGSGVGNTIYF
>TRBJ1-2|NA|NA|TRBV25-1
TGTGCCAGCAGTGAATACGGTACAGTGCACTATGGCTACACCTTC
CASSEYGTVHYGYTF
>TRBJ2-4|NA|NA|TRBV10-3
TGTGCCATCAGTGAGTCGGGGTTCGAGGGCATTCAGTACTTC
CAISESGFEGIQYF
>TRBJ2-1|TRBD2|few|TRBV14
TGTGCCAGCAGCCAAGAATACGGGACTAGCAATGAGCAGTTCTTC
CASSQEYGTSNEQFF
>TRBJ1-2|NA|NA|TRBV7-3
TGTGCCAGCAGCTCTCCCCCCGGTGGCTACACCTTC
CASSSPPGGYTF
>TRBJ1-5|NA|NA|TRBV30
TGTGCCTGGAGCCCCGGACAGTTCAATCAGCCCCAGCATTTT
CAWSPGQFNQPQHF
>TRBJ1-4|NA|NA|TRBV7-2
TGTGCCAGCAGCTTAAGTAGGAGTGAAAAACTGTTTTTT
CASSLSRSEKLFF
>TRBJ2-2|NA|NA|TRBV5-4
TGTGCCAGCAGCCCAGGGGATGCGAACACCGGGGAGCTGTTTTTT
CASSPGDANTGELFF
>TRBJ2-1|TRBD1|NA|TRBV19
TGTGCCAGTAGTATCGGTGGGACAGCCAATGAGCAGTTCTTC
CASSIGGTANEQFF
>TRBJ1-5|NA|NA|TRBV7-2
TGTGCCAGCAGCGGACAGTTTAGCAATCAGCCCCAGCATTTT
CASSGQFSNQPQHF
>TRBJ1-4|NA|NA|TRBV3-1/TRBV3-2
TGTGCCAGCAGCCAAGGAGGTGGACTGGAAAAACTGTTTTTT
CASSQGGGLEKLFF
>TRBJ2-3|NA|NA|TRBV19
TGTGCCAGTAGTCGGGGGCTTAACACAGATACGCAGTATTTT
CASSRGLNTDTQYF
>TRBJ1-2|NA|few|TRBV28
TGTGCCAGCAGTTCGGCGCACCCGCCATATGGCTACACCTTC
CASSSAHPPYGYTF
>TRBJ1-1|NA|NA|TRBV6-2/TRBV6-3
TGTGCCAGCAGTTACGGGGGGACTGAAGCTTTCTTT
CASSYGGTEAFF
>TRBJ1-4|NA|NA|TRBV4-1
TGCGCCAGCAGCCAAGTCCTATTCGGGACCGGTAATGAAAAACTGTTTTTT
CASSQVLFGTGNEKLFF
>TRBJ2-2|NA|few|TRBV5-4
TGTGCCAGCAGCCTCGGAGGGGCGGTCACCGGGGAGCTGTTTTTT
CASSLGGAVTGELFF
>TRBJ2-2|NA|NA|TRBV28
TGTGCCAGCAGTCACCGGAGAGGGGCCGGGGAGCTGTTTTTT
CASSHRRGAGELFF
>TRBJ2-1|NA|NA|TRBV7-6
TGTGCCAGCAGCTCGGGCCCAGGGAGCGCCTCCTACAATGAGCAGTTCTTC
CASSSGPGSASYNEQFF
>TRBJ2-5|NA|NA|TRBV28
TGTGCCAGCTGGAGGGGGGAACCAGGGGAGACCCAGTACTTC
CASWRGEPGETQYF
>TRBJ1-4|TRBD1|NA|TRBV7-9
TGTGCCAGCAGCTTAAGAGACAGGGGGAGAACTAATGAAAAACTGTTTTTT
CASSLRDRGRTNEKLFF
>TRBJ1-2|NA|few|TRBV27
TGTGCCAGCAGTGCAACACTGGGCTCGGGCTACACCTTC
CASSATLGSGYTF
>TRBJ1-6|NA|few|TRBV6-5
TGTGCCAGCACCCGAGAGCAGGGTTTGTATTCACCCCTCCACTTT
CASTREQGLYSPLHF
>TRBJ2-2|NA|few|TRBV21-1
TGTGCCAGCAGCAGCTGGGGAGGGAGCACCGGGGAGCTGTTTTTT
CASSSWGGSTGELFF
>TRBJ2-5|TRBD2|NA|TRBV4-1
TGCGCCAGCAGCCACGGGACTAGCGAAGAGACCCAGTACTTC
CASSHGTSEETQYF
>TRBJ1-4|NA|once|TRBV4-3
TGCGCCAGCAGCCAAGTAGGCGGGGATGAAAAACTGTTTTTT
CASSQVGGDEKLFF
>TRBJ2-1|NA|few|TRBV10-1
TGCGCCAGCAAACAACAGGGACACAGAGACTTCAATGAGCAGTTCTTC
CASKQQGHRDFNEQFF
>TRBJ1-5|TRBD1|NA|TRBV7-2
TGTGCCAGCAGCTTCCAAGACAGGGCCCTACGGTCGCCCCAGCATTTT
CASSFQDRALRSPQHF
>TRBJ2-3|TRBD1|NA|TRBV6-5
TGTGCCAGCATGATTCAGGGGGCGAGCACAGATACGCAGTATTTT
CASMIQGASTDTQYF
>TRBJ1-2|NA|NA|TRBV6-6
TGTGCCAGCACCGAAGTCAATGGCGCTGGCTACACCTTC
CASTEVNGAGYTF
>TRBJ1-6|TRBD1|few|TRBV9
TGTGCCAGCAGCTTTTGGGACAGCGAAAATTCACCCCTCCACTTT
CASSFWDSENSPLHF
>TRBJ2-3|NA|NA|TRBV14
TGTGCCAGTAAGCGGGCCGGAACTTATACGCAGTATTTT
CASKRAGTYTQYF
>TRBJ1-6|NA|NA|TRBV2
TGTGCCAGCAAGGTGACAAAGGATTCACCCCTCCACTTT
CASKVTKDSPLHF
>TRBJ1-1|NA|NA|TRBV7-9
TGTGCCAGCAGAGCGACAGCGAACACTGAAGCTTTCTTT
CASRATANTEAFF
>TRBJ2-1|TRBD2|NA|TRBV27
TGTGCCAGCAGGCTGGCGGGGGGGCCTTTGAATGAGCAGTTCTTC
CASRLAGGPLNEQFF
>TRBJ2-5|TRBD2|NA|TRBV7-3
TGTGCCAGCAGCTTAACTGGGACTATCCAAGAGACCCAGTACTTC
CASSLTGTIQETQYF
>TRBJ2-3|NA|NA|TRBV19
TGTGCCAGTACTGTGACTCGGTTTGCAGATACGCAGTATTTT
CASTVTRFADTQYF
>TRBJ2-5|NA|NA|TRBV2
TGTGCCAGCAGTGAAGGTGGGGGGCGGGAGACCCAGTACTTC
CASSEGGGRETQYF
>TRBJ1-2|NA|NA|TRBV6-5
TGTGCCAGCTTTAAGGCGGGGGGTCGATCTGGCTACACCTTC
CASFKAGGRSGYTF
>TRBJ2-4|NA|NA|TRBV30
TGTGCCTGGAGTCGAAGGCCCCCTCTGGGAAACATTCAGTACTTC
CAWSRRPPLGNIQYF
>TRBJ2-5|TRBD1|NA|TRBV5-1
TGCGCCAGCAGCTTCTCGACAGGGGGCCGGGAGACCCAGTACTTC
CASSFSTGGRETQYF